This T cell receptor beta chain was found in a study of cytomegalovirus exposure and HLA in healthy donors. Study results and caveats: A later examination showed that TCR association rates differed by HLA locus, with DRB1 most and HLA-C fewest. Analysis was carried out at a later point, and it linked a missense DCLRE1C variant to TCR beta V- and J-gene trimming.

Use of 60 Vbeta and 13 Jbeta primers characterized the PCR. Some clones are missing from TCRdb's copy, which holds only in-frame ones; the method was immunoSEQ multiplex PCR. Of roughly 120,000 clones in the sample, roughly 82% were seen once. The CDR3 is made up of 12 amino acids. Germline-derived CDR1 and CDR2 are SNHLY and FYNNEI. V dropped 5 bases and J dropped 0 bases, with 5 bases sitting between them. This clone has a single count. Its target is not known. The sequence was collected from a human donor in good health. The rearrangement joins TRBV2 to TRBJ2-7; D is ambiguous. Sequencing was done on a sample of PBMCs. CDR3 coding DNA: TGTGCCAGCAGTTTGAGCTCCTACGAGCAGTACTTC. It specifies CASSLSSYEQYF.